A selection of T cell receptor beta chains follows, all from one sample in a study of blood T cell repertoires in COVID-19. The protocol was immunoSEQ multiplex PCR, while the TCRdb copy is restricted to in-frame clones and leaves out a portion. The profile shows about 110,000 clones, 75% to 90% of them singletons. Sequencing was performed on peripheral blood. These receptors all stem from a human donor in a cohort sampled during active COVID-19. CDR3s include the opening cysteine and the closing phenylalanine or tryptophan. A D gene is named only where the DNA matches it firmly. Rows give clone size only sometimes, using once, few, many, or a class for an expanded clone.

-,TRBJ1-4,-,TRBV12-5,TGTGCTAGTGGTCCAAGACAAACGCCGTGCGATAATGAAAAACTGTTTTTT,CASGPRQTPCDNEKLFF
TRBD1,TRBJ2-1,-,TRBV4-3,TGCGCCAGCAGCCAAGATCCGGGACAGGGCGACAATGAGCAGTTCTTC,CASSQDPGQGDNEQFF
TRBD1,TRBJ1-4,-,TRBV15,TGTGCCACCAGCACCGGGACAGGGATTATGCAAAAACTGTTTTTT,CATSTGTGIMQKLFF
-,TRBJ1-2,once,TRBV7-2,TGTGCCAGCAGCTTAGTGGCCACCTATGGCTACACCTTC,CASSLVATYGYTF
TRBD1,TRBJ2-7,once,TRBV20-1,TGCAGTGCTAGTAGGGGGCTGAGCTCCTACGAGCAGTACTTC,CSASRGLSSYEQYF
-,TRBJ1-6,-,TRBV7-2,TGTGCCAGCAGCTCACAACAGCAACCCCTCCACTTT,CASSSQQQPLHF
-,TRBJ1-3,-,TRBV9,TGTGCCAGCAGCACCGCTAGGACAGTGAACTATGGAAACACCATATATTTT,CASSTARTVNYGNTIYF
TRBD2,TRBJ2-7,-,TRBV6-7,TGTGCCAGCAGTTACGTGCTAGCGGGGGACCCACCAACCTACGAGCAGTACTTC,CASSYVLAGDPPTYEQYF
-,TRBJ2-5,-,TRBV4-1,TGCGCCAGCAGCCAAGATGAGAAACAGACCCAGTACTTC,CASSQDEKQTQYF
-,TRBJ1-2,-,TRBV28,TGTGCCAGCAGTCCTCCGGACAGCTACTACTATGGCTACACCTTC,CASSPPDSYYYGYTF
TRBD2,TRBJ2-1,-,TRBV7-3,TGTGCCAGCAGCTTCCAAGCGGGGGGGTTATATGAGCAGTTCTTC,CASSFQAGGLYEQFF
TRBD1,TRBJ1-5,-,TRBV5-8,TGTGCCAGCAGCTTGGCTCCAGGGGGCGGGCAGCCCCAGCATTTT,CASSLAPGGGQPQHF
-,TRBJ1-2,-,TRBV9,TGTGCCAGCAGCGCCCAGACTCACGGAGGCTATGGCTACACCTTC,CASSAQTHGGYGYTF
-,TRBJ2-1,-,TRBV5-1,TGCGCCAGCAGTGAAGACATAACCTACAATGAGCAGTTCTTC,CASSEDITYNEQFF